These 4 T cell receptor beta chains share one sample of origin, sequenced in a study of CD8 T cells in Susac syndrome. About 0.5 to 1 ug RNA was reverse transcribed with random hexamers. One entry per CDR3 protein, called by TCRdb with MiXCR from the immunoSEQ multiplex PCR reads. This sample has about 180,000 distinct CDR3 sequences, with approximately 94% found just once. The sample taken for sequencing was CD4+ T cells from PBMCs. The receptors were sampled from a human donor with Susac syndrome.

V usage is TRBV12-3 or TRBV12-4 and J usage is TRBJ1-1, with D unclear. Trimming removed 2 bases at V and 5 bases at J, with 3 bases between. This CDR3 comprises 11 residues. Written as DNA, the CDR3 is TGTGCCAGCAGTTTACAGACTGAAGCTTTCTTT. The encoded protein is CASSLQTEAFF.

The chain is built from TRBV9 and TRBJ2-7; 7 bases agree with TRBD2. This CDR3 is built from 15 residues. The germline V gene encodes CDR1 SGDLS and CDR2 YYNGEE. J was trimmed by 0 bases and V by 2 bases; bases with no gene match: 5. The CDR3 sequence is CASSVGGGRSYEQYF. In nucleotides, the CDR3 is TGTGCCAGCAGCGTGGGGGGAGGGCGCTCCTACGAGCAGTACTTC.

V and J are TRBV14 and TRBJ1-2; D is perhaps TRBD1 (5 bases). Germline V CDR1 and CDR2: SGHDN, FVKESK. The CDR3 contains 15 residues. Trimming pared 0 bases from V and 6 bases from J, leaving 14 bases between. This chain's CDR3 is CASSQDRSGKNGYTF. The CDR3 nucleotides read TGTGCCAGCAGCCAAGATCGGTCAGGGAAAAATGGCTACACCTTC.

This rearrangement joins TRBV4-1 to TRBJ2-7; D tentatively reads TRBD1 or TRBD2 (5 bases each). The CDR3 sequence is 16 residues long. V was pared by 1 base and J by 9 bases, with 22 bases between. Germline V gene lookup returns CDR1 MGHRA and CDR2 YSYEKL. CDR3 bases: TGCGCCAGCAGCCAAGCGGTGAGCGCCGGGGACGCTCGGCAGTACTTC. Residues: CASSQAVSAGDARQYF.